What follows are 9 T cell receptor beta chains derived from one specimen sequenced in a study of T cells in Graves' hyperthyroidism and ophthalmopathy. What was amplified from RNA transcripts were TCR beta CDR3 regions. Primed by the HTBI set, a first-round RT-PCR was run on the TCR CDR3. From the multiplex PCR reads, TCRdb called clonotypes with MiXCR, one entry per CDR3 protein. Among 130,000 or so distinct CDR3 sequences listed, 22% were seen once. The sequenced sample consisted of blood. The receptors shown here come from a woman in her fifties or sixties with Graves' hyperthyroidism that later progressed to Graves' ophthalmopathy.

The rearrangement joins TRBV5-1 to TRBJ2-1; 16 bases match TRBD2. The CDR3 covers 19 residues. Germline-derived CDR1 and CDR2 are SGHRS and YFSETQ. Trimming cost V 4 bases and J 7 bases; bases outside gene matches: 14. CDR3: CASSPRGLAGGQGENEQFF. Written as DNA, the CDR3 is TGCGCCAGCAGCCCTCGGGGACTAGCGGGAGGGCAAGGAGAAAATGAGCAGTTCTTC.

V is TRBV20-1 and J is TRBJ2-1; tentative D call: TRBD2 (5 bases). CDR3 size: 16 residues. V lost 0 bases and J 4 bases, leaving 16 bases between the germline ends. Germline lookup yields CDR1 DFQATT and CDR2 SNEGSKA (reference sequence). CDR3 protein: CSARDLGGSTYNEQFF. In nucleotides, the CDR3 is TGCAGTGCTAGAGATCTGGGCGGGTCAACATACAATGAGCAGTTCTTC.

The rearrangement uses TRBV20-1 and TRBJ2-5, with TRBD2 matching 7 bases. The CDR3 runs to 15 residues. The J segment lost 4 bases and the V segment lost 5 bases, leaving 13 bases of the junction unmatched. Germline loops: CDR1 DFQATT, CDR2 SNEGSKA (reference sequence). The CDR3 loop reads CSAGDRGGPRETQYF. As DNA, the CDR3 is TGCAGTGCTGGCGATCGGGGAGGGCCGCGAGAGACCCAGTACTTC.

This clonotype was detected a few times. The gene calls are TRBV5-1 and TRBJ2-7; 7 nucleotides align to TRBD2. Germline V gene data show CDR1 as SGHRS and CDR2 as YFSETQ. V was pared by 0 bases and J by 2 bases, with 5 bases of the junction left unmatched. This CDR3 has 15 residues. CDR3 in DNA: TGCGCCAGCAGCTTGGACACTAGCGCTACCTACGAGCAGTACTTC. Translating it yields CASSLDTSATYEQYF.

The J gene is TRBJ2-7, the V gene TRBV20-1; 8 nucleotides line up with TRBD2. The CDR3 has 14 amino acids. Germline trimming cut 2 bases from V and 5 bases from J; bases unmatched to any gene: 8. Germline values: CDR1 DFQATT, CDR2 SNEGSKA (reference sequence). The DNA of the CDR3 is TGCAGTGCTAGAAGCGGGAGAACGGTCGACGAGCAGTACTTC. It is translated as CSARSGRTVDEQYF.

Comments on this clonotype: A read error may explain this, as a much larger clone is one base away. This rearrangement joins TRBV5-5 to TRBJ1-1; the match to TRBD1 covers 9 bases. This CDR3 has 14 amino acids. V shed 3 bases, J shed 1 base, and the junction held 1 base outside the gene matches. Germline values: CDR1 SGHKS, CDR2 YYEKEE (reference sequence). The CDR3 nucleotides are TGTGCCAGCAGCTGGGGACAGGGGAACACTGAAGCTTTCTTT. Translating gives CASSWGQGNTEAFF.

This clonotype was found many times. V is TRBV14 and J is TRBJ1-1, with no clear D. The CDR3 is 13 amino acids. The V end lost 0 bases, the J end lost 5 bases, and 7 bases lay between the germline ends. Germline CDR1 and CDR2: SGHDN and FVKESK. CDR3 sequence: CASSQEVRTEAFF. The CDR3 bases are TGTGCCAGCAGCCAAGAAGTCCGGACTGAAGCTTTCTTT.

This clonotype was seen more than once but under ten times. The chain employs TRBV4-2 and TRBJ1-1; maybe TRBD1 (5 bases). The germline CDR1 and CDR2 sequences are LGHNA and YNFKEQ. There are 17 residues in the CDR3. Trimming cost V 4 bases and J 0 bases, with 18 bases left between them. CDR3 in DNA: TGTGCCAGCAGCCGGGGGGAGGATCCGCCATTGAACACTGAAGCTTTCTTT. The encoded protein is CASSRGEDPPLNTEAFF.

V gene TRBV19 combines with J gene TRBJ1-2; TRBD1 matches 8 bases. Germline V gene data show CDR1 as LNHDA and CDR2 as SQIVND (reference sequence). Germline trimming cut 3 bases from V and 4 bases from J; bases unmatched to any gene: 7. The length of the CDR3 is 15 residues. The CDR3 region has the DNA TGTGCCAGTAGTATCGGACAGGGTGGCCTCTATGGCTACACCTTC. Protein product: CASSIGQGGLYGYTF.